The sequence of this T cell receptor (beta chain) was determined in a study of shared clonotypes between healthy human individuals. The overall study: Aged 18 to 49, the donors were a couple of women and three men. Study-wide results and limits: Richness estimates generally favored naive over memory subsets.

Trimming cost V 1 base and J 7 bases; bases outside gene matches: 10. Germline assignment: CDR1 SGHTA and CDR2 FQGNSA. There are 17 residues in the CDR3. The protocol was immunoSEQ multiplex PCR, while the TCRdb copy is restricted to in-frame clones and leaves out a portion. In the table there are 1,500,000 or so clones, roughly 96% of which are singletons. Remarks on this clone: Its antigen remains unknown.

The chain couples TRBV7-2 to TRBJ2-1; TRBD2 aligns across 10 bases. Input material: naive CD4+ T cells sorted from blood. Subset specified: CD45RA+ positively selected. This receptor was taken from a man younger than 40 in good health. The CDR3 protein is CASSLGPSGRAFNEQFF. The CDR3 coding sequence is TGTGCCAGCAGCTTAGGTCCCAGCGGGAGGGCCTTTAATGAGCAGTTCTTC.